The clone carrying this TCR beta chain was picked up many times. What it binds is not known. Trimming at V came to 4 bases and at J to 10 bases, leaving 7 bases not matched to a gene. Germline loops: CDR1 SEHNR, CDR2 FQNEAQ (reference sequence). The CDR3 totals 14 residues. This entry belongs to a study of T cell repertoires in cytomegalovirus infection. As for the study in general: An indication of both CMV infection and matching HLA type came from public TCR beta signatures.

MiXCR, applied by TCRdb to the reads, yields one record per CDR3 protein. This table has 300,000 or so distinct CDR3 sequences, roughly 25% appearing once. Study-wide results and caveats: HLA-C-restricted CMV clonotypes gave the most frequent clonotype in two of eight donors.

The chain combines TRBV7-9 with TRBJ1-6; 7 bases fit TRBD1. The clonotype comes from a human donor in good health (CMV status not recorded). Some clones in this sample may be carry-over from other donors' samples. This specimen consisted of cultured PBMCs, obtained from culture after CMV antigen stimulation. DNA for the CDR3: TGTGCCAGCAGCTCCTCACAGGGGAACTCACCCCTCCACTTT. This sequence encodes CASSSSQGNSPLHF.